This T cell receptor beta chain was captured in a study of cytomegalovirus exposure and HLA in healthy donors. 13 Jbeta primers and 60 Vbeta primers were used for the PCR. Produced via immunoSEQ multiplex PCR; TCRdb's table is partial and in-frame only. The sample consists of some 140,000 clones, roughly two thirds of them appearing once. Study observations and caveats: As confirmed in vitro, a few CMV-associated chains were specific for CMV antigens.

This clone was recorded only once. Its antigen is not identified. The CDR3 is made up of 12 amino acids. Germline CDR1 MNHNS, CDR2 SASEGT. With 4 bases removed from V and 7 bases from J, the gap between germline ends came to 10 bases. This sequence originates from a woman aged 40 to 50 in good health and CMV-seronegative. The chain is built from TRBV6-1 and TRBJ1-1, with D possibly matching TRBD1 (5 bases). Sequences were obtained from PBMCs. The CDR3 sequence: CASSAGGCEAFF. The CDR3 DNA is TGTGCCAGCAGTGCCGGGGGGTGTGAAGCTTTCTTT.